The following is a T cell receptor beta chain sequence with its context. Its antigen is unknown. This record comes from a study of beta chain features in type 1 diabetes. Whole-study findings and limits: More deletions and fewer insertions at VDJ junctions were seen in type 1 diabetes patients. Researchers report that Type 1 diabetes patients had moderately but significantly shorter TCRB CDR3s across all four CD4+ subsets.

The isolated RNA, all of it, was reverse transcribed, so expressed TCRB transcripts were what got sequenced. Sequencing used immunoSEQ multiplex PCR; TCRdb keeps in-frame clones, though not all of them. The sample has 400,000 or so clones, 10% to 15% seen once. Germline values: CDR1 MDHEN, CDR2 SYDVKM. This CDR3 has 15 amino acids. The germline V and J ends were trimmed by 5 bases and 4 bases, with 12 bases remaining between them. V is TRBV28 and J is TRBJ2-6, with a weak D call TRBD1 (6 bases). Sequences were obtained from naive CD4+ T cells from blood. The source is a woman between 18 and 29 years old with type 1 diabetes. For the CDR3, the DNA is TGTGCCAGCAGTCCAGGGGTGGCGGGGGCCAACGTCCTGACTTTC. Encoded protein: CASSPGVAGANVLTF.